The next 17 T cell receptor beta chains were all read from a single sample in a study of cytomegalovirus exposure and HLA in healthy donors. PCR primers comprised 60 Vbeta and 13 Jbeta primers. The repertoire was sequenced with immunoSEQ multiplex PCR; TCRdb's copy has only in-frame clones and lacks some. The repertoire includes around 170,000 clones, 75% to 90% of them detected once, and around 2.8% sits in the top ten. Specimen: PBMCs. These receptor sequences come from a woman aged 50 to 60 in good health and CMV-seropositive.

The rearrangement links TRBV29-1 to TRBJ2-1; maybe TRBD2 (5 bases). Trimming took off 0 bases at V and 3 bases at J, with 12 bases between the two ends. Germline values: CDR1 SQVTM, CDR2 ANQGSEA. CDR3 size: 15 residues. The DNA of the CDR3 is TGCAGCGTTGAAGATCTCCAGGCGGGCTACAATGAGCAGTTCTTC. This sequence encodes CSVEDLQAGYNEQFF.

For this clone: The sample holds other DNA sequences that translate to the same CDR3. This chain connects TRBV6-6 to TRBJ2-4; D not certain. CDR1 and CDR2 (germline): MNHNY, SVGAGI (reference sequence). With 6 bases removed from V and 2 bases from J, the gap between germline ends came to 14 bases. The length of the CDR3 is 15 residues. The CDR3: CASSLQFDTKNIQYF. CDR3 sequence (DNA): TGTGCCAGCAGCTTACAGTTTGATACCAAAAACATTCAGTACTTC.

The chain couples TRBV2 to TRBJ2-3, with 7 bases identical to TRBD1. V trimming: 8 bases; J trimming: 8 bases; junction bases outside the gene matches: 7. Germline CDR1 is SNHLY and CDR2 is FYNNEI. The CDR3 runs to 12 residues. CDR3 sequence (DNA): TGTGCCAGCTCACAGGGGTCAGGTACGCAGTATTTT. It codes for CASSQGSGTQYF.

The chain is built from TRBV5-4 and TRBJ1-5; 8 bases are a match to TRBD1. With V trimmed by 0 bases and J by 3 bases, 8 bases remained unmatched. Germline values: CDR1 SGHNT, CDR2 YYREEE (reference sequence). The CDR3 consists of 17 residues. CDR3 in amino acids: CASSLGVWDRNNQPQHF. CDR3 bases: TGTGCCAGCAGCTTGGGGGTTTGGGACAGGAACAATCAGCCCCAGCATTTT.

The chain links TRBV28 to TRBJ2-7; TRBD1 matches 8 bases. J gave up 6 bases and V 5 bases, and 12 bases lay outside the gene matches. The CDR3 extends over 15 amino acids. Per germline, CDR1 MDHEN and CDR2 SYDVKM. The CDR3 DNA sequence: TGTGCCAGCAGTCCAAACCACGGACAGGGTGTCGAGCAGTACTTC. Translation gives CASSPNHGQGVEQYF.

The gene calls are TRBV9 and TRBJ2-3; 10 bases map to TRBD1. Germline trimming cut 3 bases from V and 4 bases from J; bases unmatched to any gene: 5. Germline-derived CDR1 and CDR2 are SGDLS and YYNGEE. The CDR3 totals 15 residues. CDR3 amino acids: CASSGPGTGADTQYF. CDR3 in DNA: TGTGCCAGCAGCGGACCCGGGACAGGGGCAGATACGCAGTATTTT.

This rearrangement joins TRBV14 to TRBJ1-1, with TRBD1 as a possible D gene (6 bases). CDR1 is SGHDN, CDR2 FVKESK, per germline. V lost 5 bases and J 0 bases, leaving 13 bases between the germline ends. This CDR3 is built from 15 residues. Here the CDR3 reads CASSFPDSLNTEAFF. CDR3 sequence (DNA): TGTGCCAGCAGCTTTCCGGACAGCCTGAACACTGAAGCTTTCTTT. The entire variable domain, with the rest obtained from reference TRBV14 and TRBJ1-1, is as follows: EAGVTQFPSHSVIEKGQTVTLRCDPISGHDNLYWYRRVMGKEIKFLLHFVKESKQDESGMPNNRFLAERTGGTYSTLKVQPAELEDSGVYFCASSFPDSLNTEAFFGQGTRLTVV.

The CDR3 spells CASSIGQGAGYTF. CDR3 sequence (DNA): TGTGCCAGTAGTATAGGACAGGGGGCTGGCTACACCTTC. The rearrangement uses TRBV19 and TRBJ1-2, with 10 bases aligning to TRBD1. This CDR3 is 13 amino acids long. V lost 1 base and J lost 7; bases outside the gene matches: 0. Germline V gives CDR1 LNHDA, CDR2 SQIVND (reference sequence).

The CDR3 here is CASRFAQDTEAFF. The DNA for the CDR3 is TGTGCCAGCCGTTTCGCACAAGACACTGAAGCTTTCTTT. V and J are TRBV6-1 and TRBJ1-1; D not certain. Deletions cut 8 bases from V and 3 bases from J, with 13 bases between. Per the germline V gene, CDR1 is MNHNS and CDR2 is SASEGT. The CDR3 covers 13 residues.

This clone was picked up one time. The chain couples TRBV5-6 to TRBJ1-1; tentatively, D is TRBD1 (5 bases). Germline assignment: CDR1 SGHDT and CDR2 YYEEEE. CDR3 length: 15 amino acids. V lost 4 bases, J lost 3 bases, and 16 bases lay in between. The chain's CDR3 is CASSRDSIRYTEAFF. The DNA for the CDR3 is TGTGCCAGCAGCCGAGACAGTATTAGGTACACTGAAGCTTTCTTT. The whole variable domain, filled in from reference TRBV5-6 and TRBJ1-1, reads DAGVTQSPTHLIKTRGQQVTLRCSPKSGHDTVSWYQQALGQGPQFIFQYYEEEERQRGNFPDRFSGHQFPNYSSELNVNALLLGDSALYLCASSRDSIRYTEAFFGQGTRLTVV.

The V and J genes are TRBV5-4 and TRBJ1-6; tentative D call: TRBD1 (5 bases). CDR1 is SGHNT and CDR2 is YYREEE in the germline V gene (reference sequence). V was clipped by 4 bases and J by 9 bases, with 17 bases between them. This CDR3 has 15 residues. The CDR3 protein is CASSPTGHSPSPLHF. As DNA, the CDR3 is TGTGCCAGCAGCCCGACCGGACATTCGCCTTCACCCCTCCACTTT.

V is TRBV5-4 and J is TRBJ2-7; 7 bases map to TRBD1. The V gene's germline CDR1 is SGHNT and CDR2 YYREEE (reference sequence). There are 15 residues in the CDR3. V gave up 0 bases and J gave up 5 bases; unmatched junction bases: 8. The CDR3 here is CASSLGGRGRDEQYF. The CDR3 bases are TGTGCCAGCAGCTTGGGAGGTAGGGGGCGTGACGAGCAGTACTTC.

The chain employs TRBV7-9 and TRBJ1-4; possibly TRBD1 for D (6 bases). The CDR3 length is 14 residues. CDR1 and CDR2 from the germline V gene are SEHNR and FQNEAQ (reference sequence). The V end lost 3 bases, the J end lost 7 bases, and 12 bases lay between the germline ends. The CDR3 DNA reads as TGTGCCAGCAGCTTTACAGGGTTTGCTGAAAAACTGTTTTTT. Residues: CASSFTGFAEKLFF.

This chain links TRBV2 with TRBJ2-1; 13 nucleotides align to TRBD2. Germline trimming cut 6 bases from V and 3 bases from J; bases unmatched to any gene: 5. Germline V gives CDR1 SNHLY, CDR2 FYNNEI. There are 16 residues in the CDR3. This CDR3 is CASRRTSGGFYNEQFF. DNA of the CDR3: TGTGCCAGCAGGCGGACTAGCGGGGGTTTCTACAATGAGCAGTTCTTC.

This rearrangement joins TRBV28 to TRBJ1-2, with 7 bases that match TRBD1. In germline, CDR1 is MDHEN, CDR2 SYDVKM. Germline trimming cut 8 bases from V and 0 bases from J; bases unmatched to any gene: 12. The CDR3 totals 16 residues. CDR3 sequence: CASGSVDRAANYGYTF. The CDR3 DNA follows: TGTGCCAGCGGATCCGTCGACAGGGCCGCTAACTATGGCTACACCTTC.

The chain uses TRBV6-6 and TRBJ1-3; no reliable D call. From germline, CDR1 is MNHNY and CDR2 SVGAGI (reference sequence). CDR3 length: 16 amino acids. V was shortened by 4 bases and J by 1 base, with 14 bases between the two germline ends. The chain's CDR3 is CASSLSIESSGNTIYF. The DNA of the CDR3 is TGTGCCAGCAGTTTGTCAATCGAGTCTTCTGGAAACACCATATATTTT.

This clone was observed a single time. V is TRBV7-9 and J is TRBJ1-4, with D tentatively TRBD1 (5 bases). CDR3 length equals 13 residues. CDR1 and CDR2 from the germline V gene are SEHNR and FQNEAQ (reference sequence). The V end was cut by 4 bases, the J end by 8 bases, with 11 bases between. This CDR3 reads CASSSRGWEKLFF. DNA for the CDR3: TGTGCCAGCAGCTCCCGGGGGTGGGAAAAACTGTTTTTT.